This TCR beta chain is from a study of PD-1 blockade in classical Hodgkin lymphoma. Concerning this clone itself: Its antigen is not identified.

The study's findings and limits: Prior to therapy, complete responders displayed diversity much like that of newly diagnosed patients. Reported findings placed baseline TCR diversity lower in newly diagnosed patients (compared with healthy donors).

The CDR3 loop spans 13 amino acids. The V end lost 2 bases, the J end lost 6 bases, and 10 bases lay between the germline ends. Germline loops: CDR1 ENHRY, CDR2 SYGVKD. Sequencing was performed with immunoSEQ multiplex PCR; in TCRdb, only in-frame clones are kept and a portion is missing. The sample lists about 27,000 clones, 70% to 90% seen once, with around 6.7% in the top ten. Relapse after autologous stem cell transplantation occurred in every patient, and brentuximab vedotin exposure varied. After thawing, PBMCs were subjected to magnetic negative selection to isolate CD8+ T cells. This sequence joins TRBV10-3 and TRBJ1-2, with unresolved D. Sequences were derived from CD8+ T cells from blood, sampled at baseline. The clonotype comes from a human donor with classical Hodgkin lymphoma. This CDR3 is CAISEAPGDGYTF. The DNA of the CDR3 is TGTGCCATCAGTGAGGCCCCGGGAGATGGCTACACCTTC.